Listed below are T cell receptor beta chains from one sample, sequenced in a study of metastatic and nonmetastatic thyroid tumors. TCRdb re-analyzed the PCR reads through MiXCR. Among 6,500 to 8,500 clones listed, approximately 31% were seen once. The specimen was tumor tissue. The receptors were sampled from a female donor with papillary thyroid cancer or a benign thyroid nodule (not recorded which). Some clones in this sample may be carry-over from other donors' samples. Both conserved end residues are part of each CDR3.

j_gene	v_gene	len	CDR3aa
TRBJ1-2	TRBV11-2	13	CASSSWERDGYTF
TRBJ2-7	TRBV12-3/TRBV12-4	15	CASSLGGALTYEQYF
TRBJ1-1	TRBV27	17	CASSRFLGQTRNTEAFF
TRBJ1-5	TRBV5-1	15	CASSEQGNSNQPQHF
TRBJ2-3	TRBV19	13	CASSIANPDTQYF
TRBJ2-7	TRBV3-1	14	CASSQGTGTYEQYF
TRBJ2-3	TRBV10-2	14	CASSGQGRTDTQYF
TRBJ1-5	TRBV19	14	CASIGPNSNQPQHF
TRBJ1-6	TRBV27	16	CASSPYGVGLDSPLHF
TRBJ1-5	TRBV19	11	CASGLGVAQHF
TRBJ1-2	TRBV6-1	13	CASSDSRNYGYTF
TRBJ2-7	TRBV28	13	CASLRQRPYEQYF
TRBJ1-6	TRBV12-5	16	CASGLGGGSYNSPLHF
TRBJ2-1	TRBV7-3	16	CASSLTPGSIYNEQFF
TRBJ2-3	TRBV7-7	13	CASSAMGGDTQYF
TRBJ2-7	TRBV19	15	CASSIETSGSYEQYF
NA	TRBV9	15	CASSVGEGASNEQFF
TRBJ1-2	TRBV6-2/TRBV6-3	17	CASSYRGQGAYNYGYTF
TRBJ2-5	TRBV6-1	16	CASRQGTGTGQDIQYF